Below are 26 T cell receptor beta chains sequenced from a single sample in a study of cytomegalovirus exposure and HLA in healthy donors. Primers included in the PCR were 60 Vbeta and 13 Jbeta primers. The assay was immunoSEQ multiplex PCR, and TCRdb's table has in-frame clones only and misses some. Of roughly 180,000 clones in the sample, approximately 80% are singletons; the top ten hold roughly 2.7%. The sequenced sample was PBMCs. All receptors come from a female donor in good health and CMV-seronegative.

This rearrangement joins TRBV4-2 to TRBJ2-3; TRBD2 matches 11 bases. The CDR3 runs 17 residues. V lost 1 base and J lost 7; bases outside the gene matches: 10. Germline assignment: CDR1 LGHNA and CDR2 YNFKEQ. CDR3 DNA: TGTGCCAGCAGCCAAGGGATAGTAGCGGGGGGGCTAAATACGCAGTATTTT. Protein sequence: CASSQGIVAGGLNTQYF.

The chain joins TRBV4-3 to TRBJ1-2, with D possibly matching TRBD1 (6 bases). The CDR3 consists of 15 residues. V dropped 0 bases and J dropped 7 bases, with 15 bases sitting between them. CDR1 LGHNA and CDR2 YSLEER come from the germline V gene. This CDR3 is CASSQDLGGAVGYTF. CDR3 sequence (DNA): TGCGCCAGCAGCCAAGATTTGGGGGGGGCGGTTGGCTACACCTTC.

This sequence joins TRBV6-5 and TRBJ1-1, with 7 bases identical to TRBD1. CDR3 length equals 15 residues. The germline CDR1 and CDR2 sequences are MNHEY and SVGAGI. V lost 0 bases to trimming and J lost 2 bases; unmatched junction nucleotides: 3. CDR3 nucleotide sequence: TGTGCCAGCAGTTACTCAGGGACAGTTAACACTGAAGCTTTCTTT. It yields the protein CASSYSGTVNTEAFF.

This clone was observed a single time. The chain recombines TRBV2 with TRBJ2-5, with D uncertain. The V gene lost 5 bases and the J gene lost 2 bases, with 18 bases spanning the gap. This CDR3 region has 16 residues. Germline CDR1 reads SNHLY; CDR2 reads FYNNEI. The CDR3: CASSPRWSVAQETQYF. CDR3 DNA: TGTGCCAGCAGTCCCCGTTGGAGCGTAGCTCAAGAGACCCAGTACTTC.

The chain couples TRBV27 to TRBJ2-3; the match to TRBD2 covers 10 bases. This CDR3 is built from 16 residues. The germline V gene encodes CDR1 MNHEY and CDR2 SMNVEV (reference sequence). J was trimmed by 3 bases and V by 2 bases; bases with no gene match: 5. The CDR3 is CASSLNPSGSTDTQYF. The DNA for the CDR3 is TGTGCCAGCAGTTTAAATCCTAGCGGGAGTACAGATACGCAGTATTTT.

Turning to this clone: A junction end diverges from the germline sequence, so it may reflect a read error. The gene calls are TRBV7-9 and TRBJ2-7; D possibly corresponds to TRBD1 (5 bases). The length of the CDR3 is 16 residues. CDR1 and CDR2 (germline): SEHNR, FQNEAQ (reference sequence). The CDR3 here is CSSSSADISYDYEQYF. The CDR3 bases are TGTTCCAGCAGCTCCGCGGACATTTCTTACGACTACGAGCAGTACTTC. The complete variable domain, with remaining parts taken from reference TRBV7-9 and TRBJ2-7, reads DTGVSQNPRHKITKRGQNVTFRCDPISEHNRLYWYRQTLGQGPEFLTYFQNEAQLEKSRLLSDRFSAERPKGSFSTLEIQRTEQGDSAMYLCSSSSADISYDYEQYFGPGTRLTVT.

The genes are TRBV9 and TRBJ2-1; 11 bases line up with TRBD2. Trimming at V came to 0 bases and at J to 5 bases, leaving 7 bases not matched to a gene. CDR3 size: 17 residues. CDR1 SGDLS and CDR2 YYNGEE come from the germline V gene. The CDR3 DNA reads as TGTGCCAGCAGCGTAGAACCCAAACTAGCGGGAGACAATGAGCAGTTCTTC. Translation: CASSVEPKLAGDNEQFF.

The chain carries TRBV11-2 and TRBJ2-3; 10 bases align to TRBD2. J was trimmed by 2 bases and V by 2 bases; bases with no gene match: 7. Germline lookup yields CDR1 SGHAT and CDR2 FQNNGV. The CDR3 loop spans 17 amino acids. The chain's CDR3 is CASSLRIAGGHTDTQYF. DNA of the CDR3: TGTGCCAGCAGCTTACGGATAGCGGGGGGCCACACAGATACGCAGTATTTT.

The CDR3 DNA follows: TGCGCCAGCAGCCAATTAAACAATGAGCAGTTCTTC. Protein: CASSQLNNEQFF. The chain has TRBV4-1 and TRBJ2-1; no reliable D call. Germline assignment: CDR1 MGHRA and CDR2 YSYEKL. The V and J ends lost 2 bases and 5 bases respectively, with 4 bases between them. The CDR3 extends over 12 amino acids.

This clone was detected a few times. The rearrangement joins TRBV12-5 to TRBJ2-7; maybe TRBD1 (6 bases). V dropped 3 bases and J dropped 0 bases, with 15 bases sitting between them. CDR3 length: 16 amino acids. Germline V lookup: CDR1 LGHNT, CDR2 FRNRAP. The DNA for the CDR3 is TGTGCTAGTGGTTTTCGGACAGCCGCAAGCTCCTACGAGCAGTACTTC. This translates into CASGFRTAASSYEQYF.

The chain recombines TRBV11-2 with TRBJ2-1, with TRBD1 matching over 7 bases. After removal of 7 bases from V and 2 bases from J, the junction contained 8 bases not matched to a gene. Germline V lookup: CDR1 SGHAT, CDR2 FQNNGV. There are 15 residues in the CDR3. CDR3 amino acids: CASTTGTGAYNEQFF. CDR3 in DNA: TGTGCCAGCACTACAGGAACAGGGGCCTACAATGAGCAGTTCTTC.

The CDR3 reads CAWSMGPPRGGAYEQYF. The CDR3 nucleotides read TGTGCCTGGAGTATGGGCCCTCCCCGCGGGGGGGCCTACGAGCAGTACTTC. V is TRBV30 and J is TRBJ2-7, with TRBD2 identical over 9 bases. The trim removed 2 bases at V and 2 bases at J, leaving 13 bases unmatched. Germline V lookup: CDR1 GTSNPN, CDR2 SVGIG (reference sequence). CDR3 size: 17 residues.

The chain uses TRBV29-1 and TRBJ1-2; maybe TRBD1 (6 bases). Looked up from germline, CDR1 is SQVTM and CDR2 is ANQGSEA. V lost 3 bases, J lost 6 bases, and 14 bases lay in between. CDR3 length equals 13 residues. The CDR3 here is CSVENRAFNGYTF. The DNA of the CDR3 is TGCAGCGTTGAGAACAGGGCCTTTAATGGCTACACCTTC.

The V gene is TRBV29-1, the J gene TRBJ2-5; D is possibly TRBD1 (6 bases). The CDR3 consists of 13 residues. Germline V gene data show CDR1 as SQVTM and CDR2 as ANQGSEA. V was trimmed by 7 bases and J by 5 bases, leaving 17 bases between them. As DNA, the CDR3 is TGCAGCGCCGACGTTGGGGGCCGGGAGACCCAGTACTTC. This translates into CSADVGGRETQYF.

The rearrangement joins TRBV28 to TRBJ2-7; TRBD2 matches 7 bases. CDR1 is MDHEN and CDR2 is SYDVKM in the germline V gene. Germline trimming cut 2 bases from V and 2 bases from J; bases unmatched to any gene: 6. The CDR3 totals 15 residues. CDR3 sequence: CASSLGTLAAYEQYF. The DNA of the CDR3 is TGTGCCAGCAGTTTAGGGACGCTAGCGGCCTACGAGCAGTACTTC.

V is TRBV7-6 and J is TRBJ2-1, with 8 positions matching TRBD2. CDR1 SGHVS and CDR2 FNYEAQ come from the germline V gene. V trimming: 4 bases; J trimming: 14 bases; junction bases outside the gene matches: 7. This CDR3 has 12 residues. The CDR3 protein is CASSSGTGGKFF. The CDR3 bases are TGTGCCAGCAGCTCCGGGACGGGGGGGAAGTTCTTC.

The CDR3 sequence is CASTGENNQPQHF. CDR3 DNA sequence: TGTGCCAGTACAGGGGAAAACAATCAGCCCCAGCATTTT. V is TRBV2 and J is TRBJ1-5, with TRBD1 identical over 7 bases. Per germline, CDR1 SNHLY and CDR2 FYNNEI. This CDR3 has 13 residues. Trimming took 9 bases from V and 3 from J; bases not matched to a gene: 5.

The rearrangement uses TRBV9 and TRBJ2-2, with TRBD1 matching over 9 bases. Germline assignment: CDR1 SGDLS and CDR2 YYNGEE. Trimming took 4 bases from V and 3 from J; bases not matched to a gene: 4. The CDR3 runs to 15 residues. The CDR3 nucleotides are TGTGCCAGCAGCCGCCGGGACAGGGACACCGGGGAGCTGTTTTTT. Its protein product is CASSRRDRDTGELFF.

The chain's CDR3 is CATSKGTGGYSYEQYF. The CDR3 nucleotides read TGTGCCACCAGCAAGGGGACGGGGGGCTATTCCTACGAGCAGTACTTC. The gene calls are TRBV15 and TRBJ2-7; TRBD2 might be the D (7 bases). Germline loops: CDR1 LNHNV, CDR2 YYDKDF (reference sequence). There are 16 residues in the CDR3. The germline V and J ends were trimmed by 4 bases and 1 base, with 17 bases remaining between them.

The V gene is TRBV7-6, the J gene TRBJ2-7, with 9 bases fitting TRBD1. Germline assignment: CDR1 SGHVS and CDR2 FNYEAQ. The CDR3 is made up of 16 amino acids. Unmatched junction bases numbered 12, after V lost 4 bases and J lost 5 bases. The CDR3 nucleotides are TGTGCCAGCAGCTCCCTTTCGGGACAGGGCCCCCACGAGCAGTACTTC. Its translation is CASSSLSGQGPHEQYF. The whole variable domain, remainder taken from reference TRBV7-6 and TRBJ2-7, is GAGVSQSPRYKVTKRGQDVALRCDPISGHVSLYWYRQALGQGPEFLTYFNYEAQQDKSGLPNDRFSAERPEGSISTLTIQRTEQRDSAMYRCASSSLSGQGPHEQYFGPGTRLTVT.

The chain has TRBV29-1 and TRBJ1-2; 8 bases fit TRBD1. Per the germline V gene, CDR1 is SQVTM and CDR2 is ANQGSEA. The CDR3 covers 15 residues. With V trimmed by 4 bases and J by 4 bases, 11 bases remained unmatched. CDR3 in amino acids: CSVAWAGGRTYGYTF. The CDR3 bases are TGCAGCGTTGCTTGGGCAGGGGGCCGGACCTATGGCTACACCTTC.

The genes are TRBV5-6 and TRBJ1-6; 10 positions agree with TRBD1. From germline, CDR1 is SGHDT and CDR2 YYEEEE. After removal of 4 bases from V and 9 bases from J, the junction contained 7 bases not matched to a gene. The CDR3 length is 15 residues. Here the CDR3 DNA reads TGTGCCAGCAGCACGCGGACAGGGGGACGTTCACCCCTCCACTTT. Its translation: CASSTRTGGRSPLHF.

V is TRBV6-1 and J is TRBJ2-5; TRBD1 aligns across 8 bases. CDR1 is MNHNS and CDR2 is SASEGT in the germline V gene. The CDR3 loop spans 14 amino acids. V dropped 6 bases and J dropped 5; count of bases not matched to a gene: 8. CDR3 protein: CASRPGQAGETQYF. In nucleotides, the CDR3 is TGTGCCAGCAGACCGGGACAGGCGGGGGAGACCCAGTACTTC.

V is TRBV7-6 and J is TRBJ2-4; D ambiguous. The CDR3 is 14 amino acids. V lost 3 bases to trimming and J lost 0 bases, with 6 bases between them. Germline V gene sequence: CDR1 SGHVS, CDR2 FNYEAQ. The chain's CDR3 is CASSFPLAKNIQYF. The CDR3 DNA reads as TGTGCCAGCAGCTTTCCTTTAGCCAAAAACATTCAGTACTTC.

This chain connects TRBV5-5 to TRBJ1-2; 7 bases map to TRBD1. V lost 2 bases and J lost 4; bases outside the gene matches: 5. Germline-derived CDR1 and CDR2 are SGHKS and YYEKEE (reference sequence). This CDR3 comprises 14 residues. Here the CDR3 reads CASSLGDSPYGYTF. CDR3 coding DNA: TGTGCCAGCAGCTTAGGGGACAGTCCCTATGGCTACACCTTC.

The chain carries TRBV18 and TRBJ1-4; no reliable D call. CDR1 and CDR2 from the germline V gene are KGHSH and LQKENI. The CDR3 contains 14 residues. Trimming took 6 bases from V and 0 from J, leaving 8 bases between them. This CDR3 reads CASSLRATNEKLFF. The CDR3 DNA follows: TGTGCCAGCTCCCTGCGGGCAACTAATGAAAAACTGTTTTTT.